This T cell receptor (beta chain) came from a study of control samples from healthy donors and cancer patients. Clones were sequenced by immunoSEQ multiplex PCR, and TCRdb holds only the in-frame ones, with some missing. The sample lists around 130,000 clones, around nine tenths occurring once. This TCR came from a man between 50 and 59 years old in good health. Sequenced: blood.

The CDR3 DNA sequence: TGTGCCTGGAGTCGACTAGCGGTGGCCTACGAGCAGTACTTC. Its protein product is CAWSRLAVAYEQYF. This chain joins TRBV30 and TRBJ2-7, with 9 bases aligning to TRBD2. This CDR3 has 14 amino acids. Germline assignment: CDR1 GTSNPN and CDR2 SVGIG (reference sequence). Germline trimming cut 2 bases from V and 2 bases from J; bases unmatched to any gene: 4.